The 8 T cell receptor beta chains below were found in one sample sequenced in a study of shared clonotypes between healthy human individuals (dated by TCRdb to between 2020 and 2021). Libraries were constructed by the immunoSEQ multiplex PCR assay. Imported from immuneACCESS, the table was reduced by TCRdb to in-frame sequences with V and J called. These copies leave out some clones; in studies compared against another copy, an unresolved V gene accounts for under half, and the cause of the remainder is not known. This sample lists millions of clones; approximately 90% were detected once. 0.11% to 0.15% of the sample comes from the top ten. Source material: naive CD4+ T cells sorted from blood. The sample's cell subset or site label, in plain terms: CD45RA+ positively selected. The receptor set was obtained from a young man in good health.

To note about this clone: Distinct nucleotide sequences in the sample also encode this CDR3. The rearrangement uses TRBV5-4 and TRBJ2-5; no definite D call. Germline-derived CDR1 and CDR2 are SGHNT and YYREEE (reference sequence). Trimming removed 4 bases from V and 5 bases from J, with 12 bases in between. The CDR3 runs 13 residues. CDR3 amino acids: CASSPGLLETQYF. CDR3 bases: TGTGCCAGCAGCCCGGGCCTACTTGAGACCCAGTACTTC. The entire variable domain, with the rest obtained from reference TRBV5-4 and TRBJ2-5, is as follows: ETGVTQSPTHLIKTRGQQVTLRCSSQSGHNTVSWYQQALGQGPQFIFQYYREEENGRGNFPPRFSGLQFPNYSSELNVNALELDDSALYLCASSPGLLETQYFGPGTRLLVL.

V gene TRBV28 combines with J gene TRBJ1-1; D unclear. Germline-derived CDR1 and CDR2 are MDHEN and SYDVKM. The V gene lost 5 bases and the J gene lost 5 bases, with 21 bases spanning the gap. This CDR3 has 16 amino acids. CDR3: CASSPPSPGLRTEAFF. The CDR3 nucleotides are TGTGCCAGCAGTCCCCCCTCCCCTGGGTTACGAACTGAAGCTTTCTTT.

CDR3 DNA sequence: TGTGCCAGTAGTATTGCAGCGGGTACGTCATATACGCAGTATTTT. Amino acids: CASSIAAGTSYTQYF. The gene calls are TRBV19 and TRBJ2-3; maybe TRBD2 (6 bases). V dropped 3 bases and J dropped 7 bases, with 17 bases sitting between them. This CDR3 contains 15 residues. CDR1 LNHDA and CDR2 SQIVND come from the germline V gene (reference sequence).

In its sample, this clone was seen once. Other DNA sequences in this specimen translate into the identical CDR3. The J gene is TRBJ2-5, the V gene TRBV18, with TRBD2 identical over 8 bases. After removal of 3 bases from V and 5 bases from J, the junction contained 2 bases not matched to a gene. The CDR3 contains 13 residues. The germline V gene has CDR1 KGHSH and CDR2 LQKENI. The CDR3 DNA reads as TGTGCCAGCTCACCGGGACTAGGGGAGACCCAGTACTTC. Protein product: CASSPGLGETQYF.

The rearrangement uses TRBV9 and TRBJ2-7; 9 bases line up with TRBD1. This CDR3 region has 15 residues. V dropped 2 bases and J dropped 2; count of bases not matched to a gene: 5. CDR1 SGDLS and CDR2 YYNGEE come from the germline V gene. CDR3 region: CASSVEQGATYEQYF. CDR3 nucleotides: TGTGCCAGCAGCGTTGAACAGGGGGCTACCTACGAGCAGTACTTC.

This chain joins TRBV5-1 and TRBJ2-5, with D hard to call. The V and J ends lost 1 base and 4 bases respectively, with 17 bases between them. The CDR3 runs to 16 residues. The V gene's germline CDR1 is SGHRS and CDR2 YFSETQ. CDR3 loop: CASSLSATLKGETQYF. The CDR3 DNA follows: TGCGCCAGCAGCTTGTCGGCGACACTCAAAGGAGAGACCCAGTACTTC.

The genes are TRBV7-9 and TRBJ2-3; 7 bases map to TRBD2. This CDR3 contains 16 residues. Unmatched junction bases numbered 3, after V lost 0 bases and J lost 0 bases. Germline CDR1 and CDR2: SEHNR and FQNEAQ (reference sequence). The CDR3 region has the DNA TGTGCCAGCAGCTTAGCTCCAGCGGGGAGCACAGATACGCAGTATTTT. Protein sequence: CASSLAPAGSTDTQYF.

CDR3 sequence reads: CASSPIRNQAFF. For the CDR3, the DNA is TGTGCCAGCAGTCCCATTAGGAACCAAGCTTTCTTT. This chain joins TRBV28 and TRBJ1-1; the D is unclear. The CDR3 spans 12 residues. Germline V CDR1 and CDR2: MDHEN, SYDVKM. Trimming cost V 5 bases and J 9 bases, with 13 bases left between them.